This T cell receptor (beta chain) was found in a study of control samples from healthy donors and cancer patients. Assay: immunoSEQ multiplex PCR; the TCRdb copy retains only in-frame clones and omits some. In the table there are roughly 130,000 clones, over 75% of which are singletons. Sequencing was carried out using blood. The receptor was isolated from a young man in good health.

This CDR3 is CASSFGAGGALGDGYTF. The CDR3 DNA sequence: TGCGCCAGCAGCTTCGGGGCAGGGGGCGCATTAGGAGATGGCTACACCTTC. The chain employs TRBV5-1 and TRBJ1-2; 8 positions match TRBD1. Unmatched junction bases numbered 15, after V lost 2 bases and J lost 6 bases. Germline CDR1 reads SGHRS; CDR2 reads YFSETQ. The CDR3 contains 17 residues. Together with reference TRBV5-1 and TRBJ1-2, the CDR3 gives the full variable domain: KAGVTQTPRYLIKTRGQQVTLSCSPISGHRSVSWYQQTPGQGLQFLFEYFSETQRNKGNFPGRFSGRQFSNSRSEMNVSTLELGDSALYLCASSFGAGGALGDGYTFGSGTRLTVV.